This entry is about one T cell receptor (beta chain). What it binds is unknown. CDR3 length equals 14 residues. The V and J ends lost 2 bases and 7 bases respectively, with 15 bases between them. From germline, CDR1 is GTSNPN and CDR2 SVGIG (reference sequence). The data belong to a study of cytomegalovirus exposure and HLA in healthy donors. PCR used 60 Vbeta primers and 13 Jbeta primers. Produced via immunoSEQ multiplex PCR; TCRdb's table is partial and in-frame only. The sample carries 150,000 to 200,000 clones, approximately 82% recorded once. General study findings and limits: In the analysis, some V segments, TRBV6-2 and TRBV6-3 included, were excluded as indistinguishable.

This rearrangement joins TRBV30 to TRBJ2-1, with D possibly being TRBD1 (6 bases). Sequences were obtained from PBMCs. This clonotype was obtained from a girl aged 2-15 years in good health and CMV-seropositive. CDR3 amino acids: CAWSSQGPGNEQFF. CDR3 nucleotides: TGTGCCTGGAGTAGTCAGGGGCCGGGGAATGAGCAGTTCTTC.